The 16 T cell receptor beta chains below all came from one sample that was sequenced in a study of vaccination and CD4 T cells after COVID-19. Cultured CD4+ T cell DNA was sequenced using the Oncomine TCR Beta short-read assay. TCRdb re-derived calls from the PCR reads in MiXCR, one entry per CDR3 protein. The sample has around 16,000 distinct CDR3 sequences; roughly 48% are singletons. The antigens these receptors bind are not known. Time point specified: late sampling 161 to 241 days after vaccination in three convalescent patients. Treatment in this sample: roughly ten-day PBMC culture with coronavirus spike peptide pools or control peptides (ViraFEST assay). The sequencing used CD4+ T cells from blood, cultured in vitro, collected about 7 months after SARS-CoV-2 vaccination. Source of these receptors: a human donor who had recovered from COVID-19.

This clonotype was picked up a small number of times. The chain uses TRBV7-9 and TRBJ1-2; no reliable D call. V gave up 3 bases and J gave up 1 base, with 12 bases separating them. Germline V CDR1 and CDR2: SEHNR, FQNEAQ (reference sequence). The CDR3 length is 15 residues. The CDR3 nucleotides are TGTGCCAGCAGCTTTTGGGTGACTAATAACTATGGCTACACCTTC. It translates to CASSFWVTNNYGYTF. Variable domain in full (rest from reference TRBV7-9 and TRBJ1-2): DTGVSQNPRHKITKRGQNVTFRCDPISEHNRLYWYRQTLGQGPEFLTYFQNEAQLEKSRLLSDRFSAERPKGSFSTLEIQRTEQGDSAMYLCASSFWVTNNYGYTFGSGTRLTVV.

This chain uses TRBV11-3 with TRBJ2-3; D remains unclear. Germline V gives CDR1 SGHNT, CDR2 YENEEA. The CDR3 sequence is 12 residues long. Trimming stripped 5 bases from V and 5 bases from J, with 8 bases between. The CDR3 here is CASSTNLDTQYF. The CDR3 DNA follows: TGTGCCAGCAGCACCAATCTAGATACGCAGTATTTT.

This clonotype was found a few times. The chain uses TRBV7-6 and TRBJ2-2; no definite D call. The CDR3 contains 15 residues. V shed 1 base and J shed 4 bases, with 10 bases lying between them. Germline assignment: CDR1 SGHVS and CDR2 FNYEAQ. CDR3 in DNA: TGTGCCAGCAGCTTAGACCTGGCGAGCACCGGGGAGCTGTTTTTT. Amino acids: CASSLDLASTGELFF.

This clonotype was recorded a few times. The CDR3 region has the DNA TGTGCCAGCAGCCCCCAAGGACCGGGCCTTAATTCACCCCTCCACTTT. Protein product: CASSPQGPGLNSPLHF. V and J are TRBV7-9 and TRBJ1-6; D gene ambiguous. The V gene lost 5 bases and the J gene lost 6 bases, with 17 bases spanning the gap. CDR1 and CDR2 (germline): SEHNR, FQNEAQ (reference sequence). The length of the CDR3 is 16 residues.

This chain connects TRBV29-1 to TRBJ1-1; D uncertain. Germline CDR1 SQVTM, CDR2 ANQGSEA. The CDR3 spans 15 residues. The V gene lost 4 bases and the J gene lost 2 bases, with 17 bases spanning the gap. CDR3 region: CSVGGAGRYNTEAFF. CDR3 DNA: TGCAGCGTTGGTGGTGCGGGCAGGTACAACACTGAAGCTTTCTTT. Full variable domain (rest looked up from reference TRBV29-1 and TRBJ1-1): SAVISQKPSRDICQRGTSLTIQCQVDSQVTMMFWYRQQPGQSLTLIATANQGSEATYESGFVIDKFPISRPNLTFSTLTVSNMSPEDSSIYLCSVGGAGRYNTEAFFGQGTRLTVV.

This clonotype was counted between two and nine times. The genes are TRBV7-2 and TRBJ2-3; 7 bases line up with TRBD2. Germline V lookup: CDR1 SGHTA, CDR2 FQGNSA. The CDR3 spans 17 residues. With 5 bases clipped from V and 2 bases from J, the junction kept 13 bases outside the gene matches. The CDR3 DNA reads as TGTGCCAGCAGCCCGCGGGCGGGGCGGGGGTACACAGATACGCAGTATTTT. Its protein is CASSPRAGRGYTDTQYF.

This chain joins TRBV4-1 and TRBJ2-5; D unclear. Germline loops: CDR1 MGHRA, CDR2 YSYEKL. V dropped 0 bases and J dropped 4 bases, with 0 bases sitting between them. The CDR3 length is 11 residues. CDR3 protein: CASSQEETQYF. CDR3 nucleotide sequence: TGCGCCAGCAGCCAAGAAGAGACCCAGTACTTC.

The CDR3 protein is CASSASGRASGTDTQYF. CDR3 sequence (DNA): TGTGCCAGTAGTGCTAGCGGGAGGGCCTCTGGTACAGATACGCAGTATTTT. The J gene is TRBJ2-3, the V gene TRBV19, with TRBD2 matching 12 bases. The CDR3 consists of 17 residues. V dropped 5 bases and J dropped 3; count of bases not matched to a gene: 9. Germline-derived CDR1 and CDR2 are LNHDA and SQIVND (reference sequence).

This clonotype was found a few times. This chain links TRBV20-1 with TRBJ2-3; 9 bases agree with TRBD2. The CDR3 totals 15 residues. CDR1 and CDR2 (germline): DFQATT, SNEGSKA (reference sequence). V dropped 3 bases and J dropped 4; count of bases not matched to a gene: 8. CDR3 region: CSARYASGDADTQYF. CDR3 DNA sequence: TGCAGTGCTAGGTACGCTAGCGGGGACGCAGATACGCAGTATTTT.

The chain links TRBV7-9 to TRBJ2-2; D is perhaps TRBD2 (6 bases). The germline CDR1 and CDR2 sequences are SEHNR and FQNEAQ (reference sequence). Trimming took 1 base from V and 2 from J, leaving 11 bases between them. The CDR3 is 16 amino acids. The CDR3 region is CASSLDRGINTGELFF. As DNA, the CDR3 is TGTGCCAGCAGCTTAGACCGGGGGATAAACACCGGGGAGCTGTTTTTT.

This chain joins TRBV7-9 and TRBJ2-1; 7 bases map to TRBD2. CDR1 SEHNR and CDR2 FQNEAQ come from the germline V gene (reference sequence). The V gene end was trimmed by 1 base and the J gene end by 10 bases; junction bases not matched to a gene: 16. This CDR3 spans 17 amino acids. The CDR3 DNA follows: TGTGCCAGCAGCTTAGGTCGGCTAGCGGATTCCTCTAGGGAGCAGTTCTTC. This translates into CASSLGRLADSSREQFF.

The chain recombines TRBV7-2 with TRBJ2-3; TRBD2 matches 8 bases. V lost 5 bases, J lost 5 bases, and 15 bases stayed unmatched. The CDR3 covers 17 residues. The germline CDR1 and CDR2 sequences are SGHTA and FQGNSA. This CDR3 reads CASSQGAGGAGRDTQYF. The DNA of the CDR3 is TGTGCCAGCAGCCAAGGGGCGGGGGGCGCCGGGAGAGATACGCAGTATTTT.

The chain employs TRBV7-9 and TRBJ2-1; D is unclear. This CDR3 contains 12 residues. V lost 0 bases, J lost 10 bases, and 7 bases lay in between. Per the germline V gene, CDR1 is SEHNR and CDR2 is FQNEAQ (reference sequence). The CDR3 region has the DNA TGTGCCAGCAGCTTAGCGGGGTTCGAGCAGTTCTTC. Translated: CASSLAGFEQFF.

This clonotype came up a few times. V usage is TRBV20-1 and J usage is TRBJ1-6; unclear D gene. The CDR3 is 13 residues long. V lost 1 base and J lost 11, with 12 bases in between. Germline CDR1 and CDR2: DFQATT and SNEGSKA (reference sequence). CDR3 in amino acids: CSARVPGSAPLHF. CDR3 sequence (DNA): TGCAGTGCTAGAGTACCGGGCTCGGCACCCCTCCACTTT.

The genes are TRBV28 and TRBJ2-3; 7 nucleotides align to TRBD1. The CDR3 runs to 15 residues. CDR1 MDHEN and CDR2 SYDVKM come from the germline V gene. The junction had 6 bases not matched to a gene; V was cut back by 4 bases and J by 2 bases. CDR3 nucleotides: TGTGCCAGCAGTTACAGGGGTCGCGCCACAGATACGCAGTATTTT. Translated, it gives CASSYRGRATDTQYF.

This chain uses TRBV5-4 with TRBJ1-1; D call uncertain. CDR3 length: 14 residues. Germline loops: CDR1 SGHNT, CDR2 YYREEE (reference sequence). V gave up 0 bases and J gave up 1 base, with 7 bases separating them. The CDR3 nucleotides are TGTGCCAGCAGCTTGGGGCGGGAGAACACTGAAGCTTTCTTT. Its translation: CASSLGRENTEAFF. The entire variable domain, with the rest obtained from reference TRBV5-4 and TRBJ1-1, is as follows: ETGVTQSPTHLIKTRGQQVTLRCSSQSGHNTVSWYQQALGQGPQFIFQYYREEENGRGNFPPRFSGLQFPNYSSELNVNALELDDSALYLCASSLGRENTEAFFGQGTRLTVV.